The clone carrying this TCR beta chain was detected many times. Its antigen remains unknown. The record originates from a study of early T cells in non-severe SARS-CoV-2 infection. Unique molecular identifiers were added to individual cDNA molecules. TCRdb independently ran MiXCR on the 5' RACE reads; one entry per CDR3 protein. The table has some 70,000 distinct CDR3 sequences, roughly 9.4% seen once. Overall study results and limits: Comparison of clonotypes with VDJdb favored anti-spike CD8 responses while missing private and CD4 specificities.

The CDR3 is 14 amino acids. V lost 3 bases and J lost 1; bases outside the gene matches: 3. From germline, CDR1 is SEHNR and CDR2 FQNEAQ (reference sequence). The origin of this receptor is an adult who was a healthcare worker with PCR-confirmed SARS-CoV-2 infection or an uninfected control (not recorded which). Source material: whole blood. This chain links TRBV7-9 with TRBJ2-7, with 7 bases fitting TRBD1. The CDR3 region is CASSFSQGSYEQYF. The CDR3 DNA sequence: TGTGCCAGCAGCTTCTCACAGGGGTCCTACGAGCAGTACTTC.